Each of the 9 T cell receptor beta chains below was sequenced from the same sample in a study of shared T cell receptors in the human thymus (dated by TCRdb to the early 2020s). The receptor library was made with the immunoSEQ multiplex PCR assay. In its TCRdb copy, this immuneACCESS table keeps in-frame sequences only and misses some clones. Where compared with another copy, unresolved V genes explain less than half of these, and the others have no known cause. Across this sample there are about 380,000 clones, with 85% to 95% seen only once. The ten largest clones take up roughly 0.02% of the sample. Material: thymocytes. The receptors shown here come from a human donor.

CDR3 DNA sequence: TGTGCCAGCAGCTTGGGTAGCGGGAGGAGCTCCTACAATGAGCAGTTCTTC. Its protein product is CASSLGSGRSSYNEQFF. V and J are TRBV11-3 and TRBJ2-1; 10 bases match TRBD2. Germline V gene sequence: CDR1 SGHNT, CDR2 YENEEA. J was trimmed by 0 bases and V by 3 bases; bases with no gene match: 5. There are 17 residues in the CDR3. The whole variable domain, remainder taken from reference TRBV11-3 and TRBJ2-1, is EAGVVQSPRYKIIEKKQPVAFWCNPISGHNTLYWYLQNLGQGPELLIRYENEEAVDDSQLPKDRFSAERLKGVDSTLKIQPAELGDSAVYLCASSLGSGRSSYNEQFFGPGTRLTVL.

The chain joins TRBV27 to TRBJ2-3, with 11 bases fitting TRBD2. CDR3 length equals 19 residues. Germline V gene sequence: CDR1 MNHEY, CDR2 SMNVEV (reference sequence). The trim removed 5 bases at V and 3 bases at J, leaving 16 bases unmatched. For the CDR3, the DNA is TGTGCCAGCAGTAAAGTCCCGGGGACTAGCGGCGTGAAAACAGATACGCAGTATTTT. Encoded protein: CASSKVPGTSGVKTDTQYF.

The chain is built from TRBV6-5 and TRBJ1-5; D is ambiguous. Per germline, CDR1 MNHEY and CDR2 SVGAGI. The CDR3 spans 15 residues. V gave up 5 bases and J gave up 4 bases, with 15 bases separating them. In DNA, the CDR3 is TGTGCCAGCAGTCCCGACCGGGCAGCTAATCAGCCCCAGCATTTT. Its protein product is CASSPDRAANQPQHF.

The chain joins TRBV30 to TRBJ2-1, with TRBD2 identical over 7 bases. V gave up 0 bases and J gave up 3 bases; unmatched junction bases: 8. The CDR3 runs 16 residues. Germline CDR1 reads GTSNPN; CDR2 reads SVGIG (reference sequence). CDR3 coding DNA: TGTGCCTGGAGTGTACCCCCTAGCGGCAGCTACAATGAGCAGTTCTTC. Translating it yields CAWSVPPSGSYNEQFF.

This chain uses TRBV7-9 with TRBJ1-3, with TRBD1 matching 7 bases. There are 17 residues in the CDR3. Per the germline V gene, CDR1 is SEHNR and CDR2 is FQNEAQ (reference sequence). Germline trimming cut 5 bases from V and 0 bases from J; bases unmatched to any gene: 10. CDR3 in DNA: TGTGCCAGCAGCGTTGGACAGGCGTCGATCTCTGGAAACACCATATATTTT. Protein product: CASSVGQASISGNTIYF.

The rearrangement joins TRBV7-8 to TRBJ2-7, with D perhaps matching TRBD1 (5 bases). This CDR3 comprises 15 residues. Trimming took off 3 bases at V and 5 bases at J, with 17 bases between the two ends. The germline V gene encodes CDR1 SGHVS and CDR2 FQNEAQ. CDR3 in amino acids: CASSFDQGSNDEQYF. The CDR3 nucleotides read TGTGCCAGCAGCTTCGATCAGGGTTCGAACGACGAGCAGTACTTC.

The chain combines TRBV7-4 with TRBJ1-1; a possible D gene is TRBD1 (6 bases). V was shortened by 4 bases and J by 1 base, with 16 bases between the two germline ends. This CDR3 region has 16 residues. Germline CDR1 reads SGHVT; CDR2 reads SQSDAQ. The CDR3 coding sequence is TGTGCCAGCAGCTCACCCTCCGGGACACCGAACACTGAAGCTTTCTTT. Translating it yields CASSSPSGTPNTEAFF.

The rearrangement joins TRBV5-1 to TRBJ2-1; 8 bases fit TRBD2. This CDR3 comprises 15 residues. Germline-derived CDR1 and CDR2 are SGHRS and YFSETQ. The V and J ends lost 2 bases and 7 bases, in that order; junction bases with no gene match: 8. CDR3 nucleotide sequence: TGCGCCAGCAGCTTAGCGGGAGCGGATGGGAATGAGCAGTTCTTC. It specifies CASSLAGADGNEQFF.

This chain connects TRBV6-6 to TRBJ1-1; weak D call: TRBD1 (5 bases). This CDR3 spans 16 amino acids. CDR1 and CDR2 (germline): MNHNY, SVGAGI (reference sequence). Trimming stripped 4 bases from V and 4 bases from J, with 19 bases between. CDR3 nucleotide sequence: TGTGCCAGCAGTTCTCCGACAGCCCTGGAGGGCACTGAAGCTTTCTTT. Residues: CASSSPTALEGTEAFF.